This is a list of T cell receptor beta chains from one sample in a study of blood T cell repertoires in COVID-19. Only in-frame clones appear in the TCRdb table, and some are missing; sequencing was by immunoSEQ multiplex PCR. The data hold over 600,000 clones, with over 80% observed a single time. The sample taken for sequencing was peripheral blood. These receptor sequences come from a woman aged 18 to 35 with acute or convalescent COVID-19. CDR3s include the opening cysteine and the closing phenylalanine or tryptophan. The D gene is left open where the match is weak. A row's size may be missing; if present it is once, few, many or a size class.

abundance | d_gene | j_gene | v_gene | CDR3nt | CDR3aa
- | - | TRBJ1-1 | TRBV23-1 | TGCGCCAGCAGCCTAAACACTGAAGCTTTCTTT | CASSLNTEAFF
- | - | TRBJ2-2 | TRBV28 | TGTGCCAGCAGTTCTAAGAACACCGGGGAGCTGTTTTTT | CASSSKNTGELFF
once | - | TRBJ2-7 | TRBV19 | TGTGCCAGTAGTAGTTCGGGCTACGAGCAGTACTTC | CASSSSGYEQYF
- | - | TRBJ1-1 | TRBV5-6 | TGTGCCAGCAGCTTGAGAGGAACTGAAGCTTTCTTT | CASSLRGTEAFF
- | TRBD2 | TRBJ2-7 | TRBV11-3 | TGTGCCAGCAGCTTGACTAGCGGGGAGGCGCAGTACTTC | CASSLTSGEAQYF
- | TRBD1 | TRBJ1-2 | TRBV5-4 | TGTGCCAGCAGCTTGGGGGACAGGGCGAACTATGGCTACACCTTC | CASSLGDRANYGYTF
- | - | TRBJ2-1 | TRBV19 | TGTGCCAGCCGGGACAAGTCCTACAATGAGCAGTTCTTC | CASRDKSYNEQFF
- | TRBD1 | TRBJ1-5 | TRBV6-2/TRBV6-3 | TGTGCCAGCAGTTCTACCCGGGACAGGGTAAATCAGCCCCAGCATTTT | CASSSTRDRVNQPQHF
- | TRBD1 | TRBJ1-2 | TRBV2 | TGTGCCAGCAGTGAAGGTCAGGGGGCGGGTGGCTACACCTTC | CASSEGQGAGGYTF
- | TRBD1 | TRBJ1-2 | TRBV7-9 | TGTGCCAGCAGCCTGGACAGGGACTATGGCTACACCTTC | CASSLDRDYGYTF
once | TRBD1 | TRBJ1-1 | TRBV5-8 | TGTGCCAGCAGCTCGTACACAGGGGACGCCTGGACTGAAGCTTTCTTT | CASSSYTGDAWTEAFF
- | - | TRBJ1-1 | TRBV6-4 | TGTGCCAGCAGTGAGGTCGGGCAGGGGTTGTTAGGGAACACTGAAGCTTTCTTT | CASSEVGQGLLGNTEAFF
- | - | TRBJ2-7 | TRBV9 | TGTGCCAGCAGACTGCGCCCCTACGAGCAGTACTTC | CASRLRPYEQYF
- | - | TRBJ1-6 | TRBV7-2 | TGTGCCAGCAGCTTAGATGCCTTCGCGAATTCACCCCTCCACTTT | CASSLDAFANSPLHF
- | - | TRBJ2-2 | TRBV5-6 | TGTGCCAGCAGCTTTTTGACAGAGGCCGGGGAGCTGTTTTTT | CASSFLTEAGELFF
- | TRBD1 | TRBJ2-7 | TRBV28 | TGTGCCAGCAGTCCCGGGACAGGGGGCGGGTACGAGCAGTACTTC | CASSPGTGGGYEQYF
- | TRBD2 | TRBJ2-1 | TRBV7-2 | TGTGCCAGCAGCTTAGGCACCGGGACTAGCCTTCAAGAGCAGTTCTTC | CASSLGTGTSLQEQFF
- | - | TRBJ1-4 | TRBV27 | TGTGCCAGCAGTTTAGGCAGTGCAACTAATGAAAAACTGTTTTTT | CASSLGSATNEKLFF
- | TRBD2 | TRBJ2-2 | TRBV7-9 | TGTGCCAGCAGCTTGGATGGGACTAAGACCGGGGAGCTGTTTTTT | CASSLDGTKTGELFF
- | TRBD1 | TRBJ1-5 | TRBV30 | TGTGCCTGGAGTGTGGGAGGGACAGGGGTTCAGCCCCAGCATTTT | CAWSVGGTGVQPQHF
once | - | TRBJ1-4 | TRBV5-1 | TGCGCCAGCAGCACTCAGGGAGGCGGGATTGAAAAACTGTTTTTT | CASSTQGGGIEKLFF
few | TRBD2 | TRBJ2-3 | TRBV6-4 | TGTGCCAGCAGTGACAGCGGGGTCACAGATACGCAGTATTTT | CASSDSGVTDTQYF